This T cell receptor beta chain was recovered during a study of CXCR3-negative and CXCR3-positive naive CD8 T cells. Findings of the study overall: In both naive subsets diversity was comparably high, whereas memory CD8+ cells showed much lower diversity. Within a donor, both naive subsets shared TRBV-TRBJ usage, unlike memory cells. Naive cells positive for CXCR3 carried more hydrophobic TRB CDR3s than CXCR3-negative ones.

Per the germline V gene, CDR1 is LNHNV and CDR2 is YYDKDF (reference sequence). The CDR3 has 15 residues. Carrying UMI labels, the TRB cDNA libraries were prepared through 5' RACE. TCRdb re-called the 5' RACE reads, yielding one record per CDR3 amino acid sequence without DNA. Its table lists 140,000 to 150,000 distinct CDR3 sequences. Comment on this clonotype: Its target is not known.

This chain links TRBV15 with TRBJ1-5; no DNA is available, so the TRBD1 call from TCRdb remains unchecked. The material sequenced was naive CXCR3+ CD8+ T cells from blood. As for subset: CD45RO-CCR7+CD27+CD95- naive CD8+ T cells expressing CXCR3 (TNR3+). The receptor was isolated from a human donor in good health. Some clones in this sample may be carry-over from other donors' samples. CDR3 protein: CATSTGTPGYQPQHF.